Listed below are T cell receptor beta chains from one sample, sequenced in a study of PD-L1 blockade in urothelial cancer. TCRdb's table, derived via immunoSEQ multiplex PCR, lists solely in-frame clones and lacks some. Here the sample spans 85,000 to 100,000 clones, approximately 90% being singletons. Source: PBMCs, taken around atezolizumab (anti-PD-L1) treatment. These receptors were taken from a man aged 55-75 years with urothelial cancer. The CDR3 runs from the conserved cysteine through the conserved F or W. Each record gives: J gene, CDR3 length, D gene, clone size, V gene, CDR3 protein, CDR3 DNA. The D gene is left open where the match is weak. Expanded clones get a size class; other rows say once, few or many, or leave the size out.

TRBJ2-7	16	TRBD1	-	TRBV5-6	CASSLKWKDRAYEQYF	TGTGCCAGCAGCTTGAAATGGAAGGACAGGGCCTACGAGCAGTACTTC
TRBJ1-2	11	-	-	TRBV28	CASNTVIGYTF	TGTGCCAGCAATACAGTCATAGGCTACACCTTC
TRBJ2-3	16	-	-	TRBV4-1	CASSQENRVGTDTQYF	TGCGCCAGCAGCCAAGAGAACCGAGTCGGCACAGATACGCAGTATTTT
TRBJ1-5	14	-	-	TRBV30	CAWSTPVGNQPQHF	TGTGCCTGGAGTACTCCCGTTGGCAATCAGCCCCAGCATTTT
TRBJ2-5	17	TRBD2	-	TRBV9	CASSATTSGSFGETQYF	TGTGCCAGCAGCGCTACAACTAGCGGGAGTTTTGGGGAGACCCAGTACTTC
TRBJ2-7	15	-	-	TRBV7-3	CASGPPTGVVCEQYF	TGTGCCAGCGGACCCCCGACAGGCGTAGTGTGCGAGCAGTACTTC
TRBJ1-1	14	-	-	TRBV7-9	CAGQRGGRGTEAFF	TGTGCCGGCCAACGGGGGGGGCGCGGGACTGAAGCTTTCTTT
TRBJ2-1	15	-	-	TRBV6-4	CASSDSGHSYNEQFF	TGTGCCAGCAGTGACTCGGGACACTCCTACAATGAGCAGTTCTTC
TRBJ2-5	14	-	-	TRBV6-6	CASQPPERGETQYF	TGTGCCAGCCAGCCTCCGGAGAGAGGGGAGACCCAGTACTTC
TRBJ2-2	17	TRBD2	once	TRBV9	CASSATYGTSGDGELFF	TGTGCCAGCAGCGCAACATACGGGACTAGCGGGGACGGGGAGCTGTTTTTT
TRBJ2-7	11	TRBD1	-	TRBV7-2	CASSQGDEQYF	TGTGCCAGCAGCCAGGGGGACGAGCAGTACTTC
TRBJ2-2	13	-	few	TRBV10-2	CASSLRNTGELFF	TGCGCCAGCAGTTTGAGAAACACCGGGGAGCTGTTTTTT
TRBJ1-3	15	TRBD1	once	TRBV2	CASRDSLLSGNTIYF	TGTGCCAGCCGGGACAGCCTTCTCTCTGGAAACACCATATATTTT
TRBJ2-1	14	TRBD1	-	TRBV6-4	CASSEGTGGNEQFF	TGTGCCAGCAGTGAGGGGACAGGGGGCAATGAGCAGTTCTTC
TRBJ1-2	13	-	-	TRBV5-4	CASKKAGIYGYTF	TGTGCCAGCAAGAAGGCAGGGATCTATGGCTACACCTTC
TRBJ2-6	17	-	-	TRBV7-8	CASSSLGGPSGANVLTF	TGTGCCAGCAGTTCATTGGGTGGGCCCTCTGGGGCCAACGTCCTGACTTTC
TRBJ2-2	13	TRBD1	-	TRBV6-1	CASSGQGAGELFF	TGTGCCAGCAGTGGGCAGGGGGCCGGGGAGCTGTTTTTT
TRBJ2-2	15	-	-	TRBV7-8	CASSITGTAAGELFF	TGTGCCAGCAGCATCACAGGGACCGCGGCCGGGGAGCTGTTTTTT
TRBJ1-5	14	-	-	TRBV27	CASSQAGRTQPQHF	TGTGCCAGCAGCCAGGCAGGTCGAACCCAGCCCCAGCATTTT
TRBJ1-5	16	-	few	TRBV6-1	CASSEAGTRNNQPQHF	TGTGCCAGCAGTGAAGCGGGCACTCGGAACAATCAGCCCCAGCATTTT
TRBJ1-1	13	-	-	TRBV5-1	CASMGTPNTEAFF	TGCGCCAGCATGGGGACACCGAACACTGAAGCTTTCTTT
TRBJ2-1	18	-	once	TRBV4-2	CASSQQNRAESSYNEQFF	TGTGCCAGCAGCCAACAAAACAGAGCGGAAAGCTCCTACAATGAGCAGTTCTTC
TRBJ1-1	16	TRBD1	-	TRBV4-3	CASSRDAGGRGTEAFF	TGCGCCAGCAGCCGGGATGCAGGGGGCCGGGGGACTGAAGCTTTCTTT
TRBJ1-3	13	-	-	TRBV5-5	CASSLDTGNTIYF	TGTGCCAGCAGCTTGGACACTGGAAACACCATATATTTT
TRBJ2-3	14	-	-	TRBV5-1	CASSLGGVTDTQYF	TGCGCCAGCAGCTTGGGGGGGGTCACAGATACGCAGTATTTT
TRBJ2-7	13	TRBD2	-	TRBV27	CASGGGPAYEQYF	TGTGCCAGTGGGGGAGGGCCGGCCTACGAGCAGTACTTC
TRBJ1-2	13	TRBD1	-	TRBV5-1	CASSGGQGALYTF	TGCGCCAGCAGCGGGGGACAGGGGGCCCTTTACACCTTC